This TCR beta chain was observed in a study of blood T cells in healthy people across ages. A second about 7 to 12 cycle PCR used barcoded and J-beta primers. From the 5' RACE reads, TCRdb called clonotypes with MiXCR, one entry per CDR3 protein. The profile shows 800,000 or so distinct CDR3 sequences, less than 60% of them singletons. Details on this clonotype: The antigen is unknown.

This CDR3 region has 19 residues. Germline CDR1 is MNHEY and CDR2 is SVGEGT. The junction had 7 bases not matched to a gene; V was cut back by 0 bases and J by 0 bases. The donors, healthy Caucasians from Russia, were aged about 6 to 95. Study-level findings and limits: Researchers report that TCR beta diversity correlated strongly with naive T cell percentage. Conclusively comparing naive with antigen-experienced cells was impossible with unsorted PBMCs. Changes in expanded clonotypes were possibly confounded, as the CMV status of donors was unknown.

The gene calls are TRBV6-2 or TRBV6-3 and TRBJ2-1, with TRBD2 identical over 11 bases. The receptor was derived from a man at least 80 years old in good health. The sequenced material came from blood. CDR3 sequence: CASSYSPTSGSASYNEQFF. In DNA, the CDR3 is TGTGCCAGCAGTTACTCCCCAACTAGCGGGAGTGCCTCCTACAATGAGCAGTTCTTC.